The 10 T cell receptor beta chains given below trace back to one sample, sequenced in a study of blood T cells in healthy people across ages. A J-beta primer mix and a sample-barcoded 5' primer were used in a second PCR of about 7 to 12 cycles. TCRdb fed the 5' RACE reads into MiXCR, producing one record per CDR3 protein. Here the sample spans over 950,000 distinct CDR3 sequences, around two fifths being singletons. Sequencing was performed on blood. Receptors originate from a man aged 18 to 35 in good health.

This clonotype was seen ten or more times. V is TRBV5-1 and J is TRBJ2-3; 8 bases match TRBD2. The CDR3 is 16 residues long. Germline V gene lookup returns CDR1 SGHRS and CDR2 YFSETQ. The junction had 5 bases not matched to a gene; V was cut back by 2 bases and J by 0 bases. Written as DNA, the CDR3 is TGCGCCAGCAGCTTAGGCGGGGGGACAAGCACAGATACGCAGTATTTT. Amino acids: CASSLGGGTSTDTQYF.

This clonotype was observed a handful of times. The chain links TRBV27 to TRBJ2-7; no clear D. CDR1 MNHEY and CDR2 SMNVEV come from the germline V gene (reference sequence). This CDR3 has 15 residues. The V gene lost 5 bases and the J gene lost 0 bases, with 14 bases spanning the gap. CDR3 in amino acids: CASSPSGPFSYEQYF. The CDR3 bases are TGTGCCAGCAGTCCTTCTGGTCCTTTCTCCTACGAGCAGTACTTC.

This clonotype was picked up a small number of times. The rearrangement uses TRBV12-3 or TRBV12-4 and TRBJ2-1; 7 bases are shared with TRBD1. The trim removed 1 base at V and 4 bases at J, leaving 4 bases unmatched. The CDR3 runs 15 residues. The CDR3 sequence is CASSLEGQTYNEQFF. Written as DNA, the CDR3 is TGTGCCAGCAGTTTAGAGGGACAGACATACAATGAGCAGTTCTTC.

This clonotype was observed a few times. The chain's CDR3 is CASSLAAGVMEKLFF. Written as DNA, the CDR3 is TGCGCCAGCAGCTTGGCGGCAGGGGTAATGGAAAAACTGTTTTTT. The gene calls are TRBV5-1 and TRBJ1-4, with D perhaps matching TRBD1 (6 bases). This CDR3 contains 15 residues. The V end was cut by 0 bases, the J end by 8 bases, with 14 bases between. Germline V lookup: CDR1 SGHRS, CDR2 YFSETQ.

This rearrangement joins TRBV20-1 to TRBJ1-4; no firm D call. Per the germline V gene, CDR1 is DFQATT and CDR2 is SNEGSKA (reference sequence). V lost 3 bases and J 8 bases, leaving 13 bases between the germline ends. This CDR3 has 13 residues. CDR3: CSASWQAGEKLFF. CDR3 nucleotide sequence: TGCAGTGCTAGTTGGCAGGCGGGAGAAAAACTGTTTTTT.

This chain links TRBV10-3 with TRBJ1-2, with D perhaps matching TRBD1 (5 bases). Trimming pared 5 bases from V and 0 bases from J, leaving 10 bases between. CDR1 ENHRY and CDR2 SYGVKD come from the germline V gene. The CDR3 is 14 residues long. CDR3 in amino acids: CAISPGTTNYGYTF. CDR3 sequence (DNA): TGTGCCATCAGTCCCGGGACCACTAACTATGGCTACACCTTC.

The gene calls are TRBV29-1 and TRBJ2-3, with D perhaps TRBD2 (5 bases). This CDR3 has 12 residues. Trimming cost V 4 bases and J 4 bases, with 9 bases left between them. The germline CDR1 and CDR2 sequences are SQVTM and ANQGSEA. The CDR3 bases are TGCAGCGTTGGGACTCACGCAGATACGCAGTATTTT. As protein: CSVGTHADTQYF.

Regarding this clonotype: A much more abundant neighbour one base away suggests this may be a read error. V gene TRBV20-1 combines with J gene TRBJ2-1, with D unclear. Per the germline V gene, CDR1 is DFQATT and CDR2 is SNEGSKA (reference sequence). This CDR3 has 15 residues. In DNA form, the CDR3 reads TGCAGTGCTAGAGATCGACGCGTCTCCCACAATGAGCAGTTCTTC. Its protein is CSARDRRVSHNEQFF.

The rearrangement links TRBV6-2 or TRBV6-3 to TRBJ2-5; a possible D gene is TRBD2 (6 bases). V was cut by 0 bases and J by 1 base, with 21 bases left in between. CDR3 size: 19 residues. Looked up from germline, CDR1 is MNHEY and CDR2 is SVGEGT. CDR3 in DNA: TGTGCCAGCAGTTACTCAGTGTCGACAGCAAGAGCGGGCCAAGAGACCCAGTACTTC. Protein: CASSYSVSTARAGQETQYF.

The table lists this clonotype with a few counts. The V call is TRBV20-1, the J call TRBJ2-1; 12 positions match TRBD2. Germline V gene sequence: CDR1 DFQATT, CDR2 SNEGSKA (reference sequence). V lost 5 bases and J lost 4; bases outside the gene matches: 6. CDR3 length: 15 amino acids. CDR3 residues: CSAAITSGGYNEQFF. CDR3 DNA sequence: TGCAGTGCTGCGATAACTAGCGGGGGGTACAATGAGCAGTTCTTC.